A single sample is the source of the 27 T cell receptor beta chains below, sequenced in a study of blood T cell repertoires in COVID-19. Assay: immunoSEQ multiplex PCR; the TCRdb copy retains only in-frame clones and omits some. The sample has around 110,000 clones; 65% to 85% are singletons. What was sequenced was peripheral blood. These receptors all come from a woman in her seventies with acute or convalescent COVID-19.

The gene calls are TRBV28 and TRBJ1-2, with D possibly being TRBD1 (6 bases). This CDR3 contains 15 residues. The V gene lost 8 bases and the J gene lost 7 bases, with 23 bases spanning the gap. Germline lookup yields CDR1 MDHEN and CDR2 SYDVKM. CDR3 nucleotide sequence: TGTGCCAGCCAAAGTATCTTAGACAGGTCTGTTGGCTACACCTTC. Translation: CASQSILDRSVGYTF.

This chain uses TRBV5-6 with TRBJ1-2; 8 bases fit TRBD1. Germline V gene sequence: CDR1 SGHDT, CDR2 YYEEEE. The CDR3 covers 15 residues. The V and J ends lost 3 bases and 4 bases, in that order; junction bases with no gene match: 8. The CDR3 DNA is TGTGCCAGCAGCTCTGCAGGGGGCATCGCCTATGGCTACACCTTC. This codes for CASSSAGGIAYGYTF.

This chain connects TRBV5-6 to TRBJ1-2; possible D gene TRBD1, 6 bases. Deletions cut 2 bases from V and 7 bases from J, with 18 bases between. Germline values: CDR1 SGHDT, CDR2 YYEEEE. This CDR3 has 15 residues. The CDR3 region is CASSLYSGVRGGYTF. CDR3 in DNA: TGTGCCAGCAGCTTATACTCAGGGGTAAGGGGTGGCTACACCTTC.

The chain is built from TRBV7-9 and TRBJ1-2; 7 bases are a match to TRBD1. CDR1 SEHNR and CDR2 FQNEAQ come from the germline V gene (reference sequence). V dropped 1 base and J dropped 6; count of bases not matched to a gene: 11. This CDR3 contains 16 residues. Here the CDR3 reads CASSLVDRVVTDGYTF. The CDR3 DNA reads as TGTGCCAGCAGCTTAGTAGACAGGGTGGTCACGGATGGCTACACCTTC.

This chain joins TRBV5-6 and TRBJ1-2; TRBD1 might be the D (6 bases). CDR3 length equals 13 residues. V was pared by 5 bases and J by 4 bases, with 12 bases between. CDR1 is SGHDT, CDR2 YYEEEE, per germline. CDR3 bases: TGTGCCAGCAGGATAACAGGGCTCTATGGCTACACCTTC. Protein product: CASRITGLYGYTF.

The chain recombines TRBV4-2 with TRBJ2-5; possibly TRBD1 for D (5 bases). This CDR3 comprises 16 residues. The germline V and J ends were trimmed by 0 bases and 1 base, with 12 bases remaining between them. Germline V gene sequence: CDR1 LGHNA, CDR2 YNFKEQ. CDR3 DNA sequence: TGTGCCAGCAGCCAAGATTGGGGCGAACTCCAAGAGACCCAGTACTTC. Encoded protein: CASSQDWGELQETQYF.

This rearrangement joins TRBV6-2 or TRBV6-3 to TRBJ1-1; maybe TRBD1 (6 bases). CDR1 and CDR2 from the germline V gene are MNHEY and SVGEGT. V gave up 2 bases and J gave up 5 bases, with 15 bases separating them. The CDR3 consists of 15 residues. In DNA, the CDR3 is TGTGCCAGCAGTTACACGCACACGGACAGAACTGAAGCTTTCTTT. This translates into CASSYTHTDRTEAFF.

This chain uses TRBV5-1 with TRBJ1-1; D possibly corresponds to TRBD1 (6 bases). Germline loops: CDR1 SGHRS, CDR2 YFSETQ. This CDR3 region has 13 residues. V was pared by 1 base and J by 7 bases, with 11 bases between. This chain's CDR3 is CASSLIQGIEAFF. CDR3 DNA: TGCGCCAGCAGCTTGATTCAGGGGATTGAAGCTTTCTTT.

This clone was seen a handful of times. The V gene is TRBV6-1, the J gene TRBJ1-6; 7 bases are a match to TRBD1. CDR1 is MNHNS and CDR2 is SASEGT in the germline V gene. Trimming cost V 3 bases and J 9 bases; bases outside gene matches: 8. The CDR3 consists of 15 residues. The CDR3 coding sequence is TGTGCCAGCAGTGAGGCAGGGGGAAGGCCTTCACCCCTCCACTTT. Translated: CASSEAGGRPSPLHF.

J is TRBJ1-1 and V is TRBV18; tentatively, D is TRBD1 (5 bases). The CDR3 loop spans 14 amino acids. V was pared by 3 bases and J by 5 bases, with 13 bases between. Germline V gene lookup returns CDR1 KGHSH and CDR2 LQKENI. This CDR3 reads CASSPTGGLTEAFF. CDR3 sequence (DNA): TGTGCCAGCTCACCGACGGGGGGACTAACTGAAGCTTTCTTT.

The J gene is TRBJ2-7, the V gene TRBV23-1; 8 nucleotides match TRBD1. TRBV23-1 is known as an ORF, though its function is uncertain. The CDR3 is 15 amino acids. The V segment lost 3 bases and the J segment 1 base; nucleotides outside the gene matches: 5. The CDR3 sequence: CASSHPDRVSYEQYV. The CDR3 DNA is TGCGCCAGCAGTCATCCGGACAGGGTATCCTACGAGCAGTACGTC.

As DNA, the CDR3 is TGTGCCAGCAGCACCCCGGGACACAACTACGAGCAGTACGTC. Its protein is CASSTPGHNYEQYV. This sequence joins TRBV5-5 and TRBJ2-7, with D perhaps matching TRBD1 (6 bases). Germline loops: CDR1 SGHKS, CDR2 YYEKEE (reference sequence). V was trimmed by 4 bases and J by 3 bases, leaving 14 bases between them. The CDR3 covers 14 residues.

This clone was counted between two and nine times. J is TRBJ1-1 and V is TRBV10-3; D is perhaps TRBD1 (5 bases). This CDR3 contains 13 residues. The germline CDR1 and CDR2 sequences are ENHRY and SYGVKD. Between the trimmed V and J ends, which lost 10 bases and 4 bases, there was a span of 16 bases. The CDR3 here is CATGSGEATEAFF. Here the CDR3 DNA reads TGTGCCACCGGGTCGGGGGAGGCCACTGAAGCTTTCTTT.

The DNA for the CDR3 is TGTGCCTGGAGTGTAGGGGCAGCATTGGGGAACACTGAAGCTTTCTTT. Translated, it gives CAWSVGAALGNTEAFF. V is TRBV30 and J is TRBJ1-1, with D perhaps TRBD1 (5 bases). The germline V and J ends were trimmed by 0 bases and 1 base, with 15 bases remaining between them. The CDR3 contains 16 residues. Looked up from germline, CDR1 is GTSNPN and CDR2 is SVGIG (reference sequence).

This rearrangement joins TRBV5-1 to TRBJ1-4; D gene ambiguous. The V gene's germline CDR1 is SGHRS and CDR2 YFSETQ. Trimming took off 3 bases at V and 2 bases at J, with 11 bases between the two ends. The CDR3 totals 15 residues. The CDR3 nucleotides read TGCGCCAGCAGCTCGTCACAGCCTACTAATGAAAAACTGTTTTTT. It translates to CASSSSQPTNEKLFF.

This clone came up a few times. V usage is TRBV6-5 and J usage is TRBJ1-2; 7 positions match TRBD1. V was clipped by 5 bases and J by 4 bases; unmatched bases: 10. The CDR3 is made up of 15 amino acids. Germline CDR1 reads MNHEY; CDR2 reads SVGAGI. In DNA form, the CDR3 reads TGTGCCAGCAGTCCTACCAGGACAGGCATCTATGGCTACACCTTC. It encodes CASSPTRTGIYGYTF.

The chain uses TRBV10-1 and TRBJ1-5; D uncertain. The V gene's germline CDR1 is WNHNN and CDR2 SYGVQD (reference sequence). CDR3 size: 16 residues. Trimming removed 4 bases from V and 1 base from J, with 14 bases in between. CDR3 in amino acids: CASSGGRGISNQPQHF. CDR3 in DNA: TGCGCCAGCAGTGGGGGTCGGGGTATAAGCAATCAGCCCCAGCATTTT.

CDR3 sequence: CASSLPTGGSFDEQFF. The CDR3 DNA is TGTGCCAGCAGCTTACCGACAGGGGGCAGTTTTGATGAGCAGTTCTTC. This rearrangement joins TRBV11-1 to TRBJ2-1, with 10 bases that match TRBD1. Unmatched junction bases numbered 9, after V lost 2 bases and J lost 8 bases. Germline CDR1 is SGHAT and CDR2 is FQDESV (reference sequence). The CDR3 extends over 16 amino acids.

V and J are TRBV2 and TRBJ2-1; tentative D call: TRBD2 (5 bases). Germline lookup yields CDR1 SNHLY and CDR2 FYNNEI. V was pared by 8 bases and J by 4 bases, with 12 bases between. The CDR3 has 13 residues. CDR3 loop: CASGRGSYNEQFF. CDR3 DNA: TGTGCCAGCGGACGGGGTTCATACAATGAGCAGTTCTTC.

The chain carries TRBV5-1 and TRBJ2-5, with a possible D match to TRBD1 (5 bases). The CDR3 is made up of 14 amino acids. CDR1 and CDR2 from the germline V gene are SGHRS and YFSETQ. V was trimmed by 4 bases and J by 5 bases, leaving 15 bases between them. CDR3 bases: TGCGCCAGCAGCAGGGGCGTTGGGGTCGAGACCCAGTACTTC. Protein sequence: CASSRGVGVETQYF.

This chain uses TRBV11-3 with TRBJ1-1; 10 bases match TRBD1. The J segment lost 11 bases and the V segment lost 2 bases, leaving 2 bases of the junction unmatched. Germline CDR1 SGHNT, CDR2 YENEEA. This CDR3 contains 12 residues. Written as DNA, the CDR3 is TGTGCCAGCAGCTTAAGGACAGGGGGGGCTTTCTTT. It encodes CASSLRTGGAFF.

The chain links TRBV29-1 to TRBJ2-3, with D possibly matching TRBD2 (6 bases). CDR3 size: 15 residues. Trimming stripped 7 bases from V and 0 bases from J, with 17 bases between. Germline V gives CDR1 SQVTM, CDR2 ANQGSEA. CDR3 DNA sequence: TGCAGCGGAATTGATACGGGAGAGAGCACAGATACGCAGTATTTT. Its translation is CSGIDTGESTDTQYF.

This chain connects TRBV2 to TRBJ1-1; no clear D. Germline values: CDR1 SNHLY, CDR2 FYNNEI. This CDR3 comprises 12 residues. Trimming removed 4 bases from V and 1 base from J, with 4 bases in between. The CDR3 DNA follows: TGTGCCAGCAGTGCCCGGAACACTGAAGCTTTCTTT. Its translation is CASSARNTEAFF. Full variable domain (outside the CDR3, taken from reference TRBV2 and TRBJ1-1): EPEVTQTPSHQVTQMGQEVILRCVPISNHLYFYWYRQILGQKVEFLVSFYNNEISEKSEIFDDQFSVERPDGSNFTLKIRSTKLEDSAMYFCASSARNTEAFFGQGTRLTVV.

This clone was counted between two and nine times. This chain links TRBV6-5 with TRBJ1-5, with TRBD1 identical over 7 bases. The CDR3 has 15 amino acids. V shed 3 bases and J 2 bases; nucleotides not matched to a gene: 4. Germline values: CDR1 MNHEY, CDR2 SVGAGI. CDR3 region: CASSYSRGGNQPQHF. CDR3 nucleotide sequence: TGTGCCAGCAGTTATTCCAGGGGGGGCAATCAGCCCCAGCATTTT.

The chain combines TRBV4-2 with TRBJ2-6; D is unresolved. Germline values: CDR1 LGHNA, CDR2 YNFKEQ. Between the trimmed V and J ends, which lost 2 bases and 0 bases, there was a span of 17 bases. This CDR3 comprises 19 residues. The CDR3 sequence: CASSQTPQVPGSGANVLTF. The CDR3 region has the DNA TGTGCCAGCAGCCAAACCCCCCAGGTGCCCGGCTCTGGGGCCAACGTCCTGACTTTC.

Only a few counts were recorded for this clone. The CDR3 sequence is CASSLTGENNQPQHF. The CDR3 bases are TGCGCCAGCAGCTTGACAGGGGAAAACAATCAGCCCCAGCATTTT. The V and J genes are TRBV5-1 and TRBJ1-5; TRBD1 aligns across 7 bases. The germline V gene encodes CDR1 SGHRS and CDR2 YFSETQ. The CDR3 length is 15 residues. The J segment lost 3 bases and the V segment lost 1 base, leaving 4 bases of the junction unmatched.

The rearrangement joins TRBV6-2 or TRBV6-3 to TRBJ2-5, with D uncertain. Looked up from germline, CDR1 is MNHEY and CDR2 is SVGEGT. This CDR3 has 13 residues. V was pared by 2 bases and J by 2 bases, with 6 bases between. The CDR3 loop reads CASSYAEQETQYF. For the CDR3, the DNA is TGTGCCAGCAGTTACGCGGAGCAAGAGACCCAGTACTTC.